This record looks at one TCR beta chain sequence and its context. Its antigen is still unknown. This sample was taken from a study of T-cell reconstitution after alpha-beta-depleted transplantation in children. Unique molecular identifiers were built into the TCRbeta library. From the PCR reads, TCRdb called clonotypes with MiXCR, one entry per CDR3 protein. The table includes some 460,000 distinct CDR3 sequences, 15% to 20% detected once. Study-wide points: Recipient T cells and thymic progenitors that survived gave rise to the high TCRbeta diversity observed at day 60 in some patients. In patients about two months after transplant, alpha-beta T cells reportedly arose from several hundred expanded graft clones. At the one-year point after transplant, T-cell counts and TCRbeta diversity were found to come mostly from T cells that had been newly produced.

This CDR3 is built from 15 residues. J lost 8 bases, V lost 3 bases, and 7 bases had no gene match. CDR1 and CDR2 from the germline V gene are MDHEN and SYDVKM. The rearrangement links TRBV28 to TRBJ2-4; 10 nucleotides match TRBD1. This sample comprised PBMCs, mostly from graft donor cells, obtained 360 days after TCRalphabeta/CD19-depleted stem cell transplant. The clonotype was recovered from a boy under two years old who had a stem cell transplant for Wiskott-Aldrich syndrome, so the T cells may come from the graft donor. This chain's CDR3 is CASSFSDRGLDIQYF. The CDR3 nucleotides read TGTGCCAGCAGTTTCTCCGACAGGGGGCTTGACATTCAGTACTTC.